This T cell receptor (beta chain) came from a study of cytotoxic CD8 clonotypes in ibrutinib-treated CLL. Sequencing was performed with immunoSEQ multiplex PCR; in TCRdb, only in-frame clones are kept and a portion is missing. The sample has some 80,000 clones, around 75% seen once. V was pared by 2 bases and J by 0 bases, with 16 bases between. This CDR3 is built from 18 residues. Looked up from germline, CDR1 is LGHNA and CDR2 is YSLEER. The rearrangement joins TRBV4-3 to TRBJ1-4; the D gene is possibly TRBD1 (6 bases). The sequence was collected from a human donor with chronic lymphocytic leukemia. The sample here was PBMCs, taken after 12 months of ibrutinib treatment. The CDR3 sequence: CASSQRWGLPPTNEKLFF. The CDR3 DNA reads as TGCGCCAGCAGCCAACGATGGGGGCTACCCCCAACTAATGAAAAACTGTTTTTT.